This TCR beta chain was obtained from a study of T cell responses to AZD1222 COVID-19 vaccine. General observations from the study: White British ancestry dominated among donors, who included more females, and clonal diversity was possibly underestimated.

The CDR3 sequence is 14 residues long. V gave up 3 bases and J gave up 5 bases, with 13 bases separating them. Germline V gene sequence: CDR1 LNHDA, CDR2 SQIVND (reference sequence). TCRdb keeps only in-frame clones here, not all; method: immunoSEQ multiplex PCR. The sample carries 65,000 to 85,000 clones, approximately 91% recorded once. This clone was detected only a few times. Its target is not known. The V gene is TRBV19, the J gene TRBJ2-5; tentatively, D is TRBD1 (6 bases). The source of this sequence is an adult in good health. This sample comprised peripheral blood, obtained on day 0 of AZD1222 vaccination. The CDR3 DNA reads as TGTGCCAGTAGTATTGGACAGATGGGGGAGACCCAGTACTTC. Translation: CASSIGQMGETQYF.